What follows is one TCR beta chain and its context. Germline V lookup: CDR1 SEHNR, CDR2 FQNEAQ (reference sequence). V dropped 6 bases and J dropped 6 bases, with 8 bases sitting between them. The length of the CDR3 is 11 residues. The record originates from a study of blood T cells in healthy people across ages. Sample-barcoded 5' priming and a J-beta primer mix drove a second PCR of roughly 6 to 12 cycles. TCRdb processed the 5' RACE reads anew with MiXCR; each CDR3 protein has one entry. This table holds around 1,600,000 distinct CDR3 sequences, approximately 42% found once. The material sequenced was blood. The rearrangement joins TRBV7-9 to TRBJ1-1; D not resolved. The sequence came from a woman aged 18-35 years in good health. The CDR3 DNA reads as TGTGCCAGCAGTAAGTTCCCTGAAGCTTTCTTT. Translation: CASSKFPEAFF. The complete variable domain, with remaining parts taken from reference TRBV7-9 and TRBJ1-1, reads DTGVSQNPRHKITKRGQNVTFRCDPISEHNRLYWYRQTLGQGPEFLTYFQNEAQLEKSRLLSDRFSAERPKGSFSTLEIQRTEQGDSAMYLCASSKFPEAFFGQGTRLTVV.